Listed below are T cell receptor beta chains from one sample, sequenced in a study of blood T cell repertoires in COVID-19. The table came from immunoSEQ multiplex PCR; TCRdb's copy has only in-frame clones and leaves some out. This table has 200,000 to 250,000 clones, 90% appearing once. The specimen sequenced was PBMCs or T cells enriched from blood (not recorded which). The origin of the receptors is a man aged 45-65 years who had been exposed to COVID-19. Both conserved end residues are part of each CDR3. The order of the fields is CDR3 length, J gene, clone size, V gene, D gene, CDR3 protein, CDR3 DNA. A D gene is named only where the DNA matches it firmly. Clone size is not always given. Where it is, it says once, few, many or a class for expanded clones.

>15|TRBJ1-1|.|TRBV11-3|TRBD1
CASSLSGTANTEAFF
TGTGCCAGCAGCTTATCGGGGACAGCGAACACTGAAGCTTTCTTT
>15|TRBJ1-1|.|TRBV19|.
CASSIAQELKTEAFF
TGTGCCAGTAGTATAGCACAGGAGCTTAAAACTGAAGCTTTCTTT
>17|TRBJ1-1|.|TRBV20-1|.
CSASATQAPFMNTEAFF
TGCAGTGCTAGTGCAACACAGGCGCCGTTCATGAACACTGAAGCTTTCTTT
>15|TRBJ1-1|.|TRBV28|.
CASSLSGLGGMEAFF
TGTGCCAGCAGTTTATCCGGACTGGGCGGTATGGAAGCTTTCTTT
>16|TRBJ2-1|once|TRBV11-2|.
CASSYGRGASYNEQFF
TGTGCCAGCAGCTACGGTAGGGGCGCTTCCTACAATGAGCAGTTCTTC
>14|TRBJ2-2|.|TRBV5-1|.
CASLGGESTGELFF
TGCGCCAGCCTTGGGGGCGAATCCACCGGGGAGCTGTTTTTT
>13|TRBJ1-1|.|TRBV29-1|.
CSVLPGQRTEAFF
TGCAGCGTCCTACCCGGACAGCGAACTGAAGCTTTCTTT
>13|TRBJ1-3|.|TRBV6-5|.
CASSYDNGNTIYF
TGTGCCAGCAGTTACGACAACGGAAACACCATATATTTT
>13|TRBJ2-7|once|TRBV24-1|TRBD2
CATGGGFPYEQYF
TGTGCCACCGGGGGGGGGTTTCCTTACGAGCAGTACTTC
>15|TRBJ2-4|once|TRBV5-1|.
CASSFTGSGENIQYF
TGCGCCAGCAGCTTCACCGGGTCGGGGGAAAACATTCAGTACTTC
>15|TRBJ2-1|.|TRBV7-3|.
CASSSQGFSYNEQFF
TGTGCCAGCAGCAGCCAGGGCTTCTCCTACAATGAGCAGTTCTTC
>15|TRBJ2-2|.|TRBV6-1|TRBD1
CASSEGTGTPRELFF
TGTGCCAGCAGTGAAGGGACAGGGACCCCCAGGGAGCTGTTTTTT
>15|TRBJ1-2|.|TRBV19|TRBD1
CASSFRQGTNYGYTF
TGTGCCAGTAGTTTCCGACAGGGTACTAACTATGGCTACACCTTC
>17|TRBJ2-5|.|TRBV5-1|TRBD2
CASSLIPGASGEETQYF
TGCGCCAGCAGCTTGATTCCTGGGGCTAGCGGGGAAGAGACCCAGTACTTC
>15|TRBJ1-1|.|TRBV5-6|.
CASSSEQSRNTEAFF
TGTGCCAGCAGCTCGGAGCAATCACGGAACACTGAAGCTTTCTTT
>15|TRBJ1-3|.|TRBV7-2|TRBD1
CASSPGTASGNTIYF
TGTGCCAGCAGCCCCGGGACAGCCTCTGGAAACACCATATATTTT
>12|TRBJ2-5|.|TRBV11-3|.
CASSLRQETQYF
TGTGCCAGCAGCTTACGGCAAGAGACCCAGTACTTC
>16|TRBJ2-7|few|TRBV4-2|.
CASTPEDRSSSYEQYF
TGTGCCAGCACCCCCGAGGATCGCTCGAGCTCCTACGAGCAGTACTTC
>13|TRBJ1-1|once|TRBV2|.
CASSGRQNTEAFF
TGTGCCAGCAGCGGCAGGCAGAACACTGAAGCTTTCTTT
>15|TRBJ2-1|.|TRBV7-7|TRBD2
CASSLVSGGDNEQFF
TGTGCTAGCAGCTTAGTTAGCGGGGGGGACAATGAGCAGTTCTTC
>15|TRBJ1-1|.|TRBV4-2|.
CASSRSLAGNTEAFF
TGTGCCAGCAGCCGATCCCTGGCAGGGAACACTGAAGCTTTCTTT
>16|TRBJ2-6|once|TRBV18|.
CASSPVEGAGANVLTF
TGTGCCAGCTCACCAGTCGAAGGGGCCGGGGCCAACGTCCTGACTTTC
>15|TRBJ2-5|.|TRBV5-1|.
CASSLFRGFRETQYF
TGCGCCAGCAGCTTGTTCCGGGGATTTAGGGAGACCCAGTACTTC
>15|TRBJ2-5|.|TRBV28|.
CASSPDRGYAETQYF
TGTGCCAGCAGTCCGGACCGGGGTTATGCGGAGACCCAGTACTTC
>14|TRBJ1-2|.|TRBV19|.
CASSIDGISYGYTF
TGTGCCAGTAGTATCGACGGGATCTCCTATGGCTACACCTTC
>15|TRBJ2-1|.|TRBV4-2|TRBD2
CASSQERGRNNEQFF
TGTGCCAGCAGCCAAGAGCGGGGGAGAAACAATGAGCAGTTCTTC
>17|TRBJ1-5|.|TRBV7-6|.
CASSLGGVGYSNQPQHF
TGTGCCAGCAGCTTAGGGGGGGTGGGGTACAGCAATCAGCCCCAGCATTTT